This TCR beta chain was sequenced for a study of early T cells in non-severe SARS-CoV-2 infection. Study-level information: Chains stayed unpaired after sequencing of bulk RNA from unsorted whole blood.

The TCR library protocol was used to attach unique molecular identifiers. These identifiers were attached to individual cDNA molecules. Using its own MiXCR run on the 5' RACE reads, TCRdb lists one record per CDR3 protein. The data contain 65,000 to 90,000 distinct CDR3 sequences, approximately 13% of them singletons. On this clonotype: Its antigen is still unknown.

Regarding the study as a whole: VDJdb matching favored anti-spike CD8 responses, missing private and CD4 specificities.

V gave up 5 bases and J gave up 0 bases, with 14 bases separating them. The CDR3 consists of 15 residues. CDR1 SGHTA and CDR2 FQGNSA come from the germline V gene. The sequencing input was whole blood. V usage is TRBV7-2 and J usage is TRBJ2-7; the D gene is possibly TRBD2 (5 bases). This receptor was taken from an adult who was a healthcare worker with PCR-confirmed SARS-CoV-2 infection or an uninfected control (not recorded which). For the CDR3, the DNA is TGTGCCAGCAGCGAACGCCTAAGCGGCTCCTACGAGCAGTACTTC. Translation: CASSERLSGSYEQYF.